This is a list of T cell receptor beta chains from one sample in a study of OX40 agonist ivuxolimab in advanced cancers. The repertoire was sequenced with immunoSEQ multiplex PCR; TCRdb's copy has only in-frame clones and lacks some. The table includes some 22,000 clones, 75% to 90% detected once. Source: CD4+ or CD8+ T cells sorted from blood, taken in a trial of the OX40 agonist ivuxolimab. These receptors originate from an adult with an advanced solid tumor such as melanoma, head and neck, liver or kidney cancer. Each CDR3 is given with its conserved first and last residue. Each record gives: clone size, J gene, D gene, V gene, CDR3 protein, CDR3 DNA. D genes are given only for firm matches. Only part of the rows carry a size: once, few, many, or a class if the clone is expanded.

size: NA
J: TRBJ1-1
D: NA
V: TRBV19
CDR3: CASSPDKYTEAFF
DNA: TGTGCCAGTAGCCCGGACAAGTACACTGAAGCTTTCTTT

size: NA
J: TRBJ1-6
D: NA
V: TRBV28
CDR3: CASSRGQFYNSPLHF
DNA: TGTGCCAGCAGTCGGGGTCAGTTCTATAATTCACCCCTCCACTTT

size: NA
J: TRBJ1-2
D: TRBD1
V: TRBV9
CDR3: CASSVVGTGPLGGYTF
DNA: TGTGCCAGCAGCGTAGTCGGGACAGGGCCTCTAGGAGGCTACACCTTC

size: NA
J: TRBJ2-7
D: TRBD1
V: TRBV11-2
CDR3: CASSSWDSYEQYF
DNA: TGTGCCAGCAGCTCATGGGACAGCTACGAGCAGTACTTC

size: NA
J: TRBJ1-1
D: NA
V: TRBV28
CDR3: CASPPYSTADSMNTEAFF
DNA: TGTGCCAGCCCCCCCTACTCGACGGCAGATTCCATGAACACTGAAGCTTTCTTT

size: once
J: TRBJ2-7
D: TRBD1
V: TRBV5-6
CDR3: CASSLFGTGKYYEQYF
DNA: TGTGCCAGCAGCTTATTCGGGACAGGGAAATACTACGAGCAGTACTTC

size: NA
J: TRBJ1-3
D: NA
V: TRBV6-1
CDR3: CASSEWAASSGNTIYF
DNA: TGTGCCAGCAGTGAATGGGCTGCGAGCTCTGGAAACACCATATATTTT

size: NA
J: TRBJ2-1
D: NA
V: TRBV5-1
CDR3: CATRPVGTSYNEQFF
DNA: TGCGCCACCAGGCCCGTTGGGACCTCCTACAATGAGCAGTTCTTC

size: NA
J: TRBJ1-2
D: NA
V: TRBV28
CDR3: CASDDRYGGYTF
DNA: TGTGCCAGCGACGACAGATACGGCGGCTACACCTTC

size: NA
J: TRBJ2-1
D: TRBD2
V: TRBV7-3
CDR3: CASSSQREIDEQFF
DNA: TGTGCCAGCAGCTCACAGCGGGAGATCGATGAGCAGTTCTTC

size: NA
J: TRBJ1-3
D: TRBD1
V: TRBV28
CDR3: CASSPRRDSGPFSGNTIYF
DNA: TGTGCCAGCAGTCCACGACGGGACAGCGGGCCCTTCTCTGGAAACACCATATATTTT

size: few
J: TRBJ1-5
D: NA
V: TRBV2
CDR3: CASSGVRDQPQHF
DNA: TGTGCCAGCAGTGGCGTCAGGGATCAGCCCCAGCATTTT

size: NA
J: TRBJ2-7
D: NA
V: TRBV6-5
CDR3: CASSYRQQYEQYF
DNA: TGTGCCAGCAGTTACAGGCAGCAATACGAGCAGTACTTC

size: NA
J: TRBJ2-3
D: NA
V: TRBV7-3
CDR3: CASSPSYSDTQYF
DNA: TGTGCCAGCAGCCCGTCCTACTCAGATACGCAGTATTTT

size: once
J: TRBJ2-1
D: TRBD1
V: TRBV11-3
CDR3: CASSLTGTGPYNEQFF
DNA: TGTGCCAGCAGCTTAACCGGGACAGGGCCCTACAATGAGCAGTTCTTC

size: few
J: TRBJ2-2
D: NA
V: TRBV4-1
CDR3: CASSQGILARGARAGELFF
DNA: TGCGCCAGCAGCCAAGGAATCCTAGCGCGGGGCGCAAGGGCCGGGGAGCTGTTTTTT

size: NA
J: TRBJ2-3
D: TRBD1
V: TRBV29-1
CDR3: CSAGRGDRWTDTQYF
DNA: TGCAGCGCCGGACGTGGGGACAGATGGACAGATACGCAGTATTTT

size: NA
J: TRBJ2-1
D: NA
V: TRBV9
CDR3: CASSVTGTPDSNEQFF
DNA: TGTGCCAGCAGCGTAACGGGGACTCCGGATAGTAATGAGCAGTTCTTC

size: NA
J: TRBJ2-3
D: NA
V: TRBV7-2
CDR3: CASSPRPYTDTQYF
DNA: TGTGCCAGCAGCCCTAGGCCCTACACAGATACGCAGTATTTT

size: NA
J: TRBJ2-5
D: NA
V: TRBV7-8
CDR3: CASSSQGGGGETQYF
DNA: TGTGCCAGCAGCTCACAAGGGGGGGGAGGCGAGACCCAGTACTTC

size: NA
J: TRBJ2-1
D: TRBD2
V: TRBV12-5
CDR3: CASGLVRTSGRRDEQFF
DNA: TGTGCTAGTGGTTTGGTACGCACTAGCGGAAGGAGGGATGAGCAGTTCTTC

size: NA
J: TRBJ1-1
D: NA
V: TRBV28
CDR3: CASSLRASGNTEAFF
DNA: TGTGCCAGCAGTTTACGGGCTTCAGGGAACACTGAAGCTTTCTTT

size: NA
J: TRBJ1-4
D: NA
V: TRBV5-1
CDR3: CASSLALREKLFF
DNA: TGCGCCAGCAGCTTGGCCCTTCGGGAAAAACTGTTTTTT

size: NA
J: TRBJ1-1
D: NA
V: TRBV5-1
CDR3: CASSLGHRATEAFF
DNA: TGCGCCAGCAGCTTGGGACACAGGGCCACTGAAGCTTTCTTT

size: NA
J: TRBJ1-3
D: NA
V: TRBV7-2
CDR3: CASSLGTISSGNTIYF
DNA: TGTGCCAGCAGCTTAGGTACCATTAGCTCTGGAAACACCATATATTTT

size: few
J: TRBJ1-1
D: TRBD1
V: TRBV18
CDR3: CASSPVDRGNTEAFF
DNA: TGTGCCAGCTCACCGGTGGACAGGGGTAACACTGAAGCTTTCTTT

size: NA
J: TRBJ1-1
D: NA
V: TRBV7-9
CDR3: CASSLGQTQVAFF
DNA: TGTGCCAGCAGCTTAGGGCAGACCCAAGTGGCTTTCTTT

size: NA
J: TRBJ1-1
D: NA
V: TRBV6-4
CDR3: CASSDQPNTEAFF
DNA: TGTGCCAGCAGTGACCAGCCCAACACTGAAGCTTTCTTT

size: NA
J: TRBJ2-1
D: TRBD1
V: TRBV19
CDR3: CASSQTGGYFGEQFF
DNA: TGTGCCAGTAGCCAGACAGGGGGCTATTTTGGTGAGCAGTTCTTC

size: NA
J: TRBJ2-1
D: NA
V: TRBV4-1
CDR3: CASSQDGNEQFF
DNA: TGCGCCAGCAGCCAAGATGGGAATGAGCAGTTCTTC

size: NA
J: TRBJ2-5
D: TRBD2
V: TRBV15
CDR3: CATSWTSGSQTQYF
DNA: TGTGCCACCAGCTGGACTAGCGGGAGCCAGACCCAGTACTTC

size: NA
J: TRBJ2-5
D: NA
V: TRBV7-8
CDR3: CASTTRRDIGGTQYF
DNA: TGTGCCAGCACCACGAGGAGGGATATAGGGGGAACCCAGTACTTC

size: NA
J: TRBJ1-1
D: NA
V: TRBV7-9
CDR3: CATGRSNTEAFF
DNA: TGTGCCACGGGCCGCTCGAACACTGAAGCTTTCTTT

size: NA
J: TRBJ2-1
D: NA
V: TRBV4-1
CDR3: CASSHLGLDEQFF
DNA: TGCGCCAGCAGCCATTTGGGATTGGATGAGCAGTTCTTC

size: few
J: TRBJ2-7
D: NA
V: TRBV28
CDR3: CASTEPGTYEQYF
DNA: TGTGCCAGCACCGAGCCCGGAACCTACGAGCAGTACTTC

size: NA
J: TRBJ2-7
D: NA
V: TRBV11-1
CDR3: CASSSPLGEQYF
DNA: TGTGCCAGCAGCTCCCCCCTCGGGGAGCAGTACTTC

size: NA
J: TRBJ2-7
D: TRBD1
V: TRBV5-5
CDR3: CASRWEWTGVNHEQYF
DNA: TGTGCCAGCAGGTGGGAATGGACAGGGGTGAACCACGAGCAGTACTTC

size: NA
J: TRBJ2-6
D: NA
V: TRBV19
CDR3: CASSYLGGANVLTF
DNA: TGTGCCAGTAGTTATCTCGGAGGGGCCAACGTCCTGACTTTC

size: NA
J: TRBJ1-4
D: NA
V: TRBV14
CDR3: CASSHLTTNEKLFF
DNA: TGTGCCAGCAGCCATCTAACAACTAATGAAAAACTGTTTTTT

size: NA
J: TRBJ2-3
D: NA
V: TRBV27
CDR3: CASRGTSTDTQYF
DNA: TGTGCCAGCAGAGGGACTAGCACAGATACGCAGTATTTT

size: NA
J: TRBJ2-3
D: TRBD2
V: TRBV18
CDR3: CASSPRTSGTTDTQYF
DNA: TGTGCCAGCTCACCAAGGACTAGCGGGACAACAGATACGCAGTATTTT

size: NA
J: TRBJ1-5
D: NA
V: TRBV5-4
CDR3: CASSFLDHSSQHF
DNA: TGTGCCAGCAGCTTTCTGGACCATTCGTCCCAGCATTTT

size: NA
J: TRBJ1-5
D: NA
V: TRBV27
CDR3: CASSPDRNQPQHF
DNA: TGTGCCAGCAGTCCAGACCGTAATCAGCCCCAGCATTTT

size: NA
J: TRBJ1-1
D: NA
V: TRBV18
CDR3: CASSPPGQANTEAFF
DNA: TGTGCCAGCTCACCACCCGGTCAGGCTAACACTGAAGCTTTCTTT

size: once
J: TRBJ1-2
D: TRBD1
V: TRBV30
CDR3: CAWSPATGAEYGYTF
DNA: TGTGCCTGGAGCCCCGCTACAGGGGCTGAGTATGGCTACACCTTC

size: NA
J: TRBJ2-5
D: NA
V: TRBV28
CDR3: CASRSRRERQETQYF
DNA: TGTGCCAGCAGATCTCGGAGGGAGCGTCAAGAGACCCAGTACTTC

size: NA
J: TRBJ2-1
D: NA
V: TRBV7-6
CDR3: CASSLGQGRYNEQFF
DNA: TGTGCCAGCAGCTTAGGGCAGGGTCGCTACAATGAGCAGTTCTTC

size: NA
J: TRBJ1-2
D: NA
V: TRBV15
CDR3: CATSPTGNPYGYTF
DNA: TGTGCCACCAGTCCCACAGGGAACCCCTATGGCTACACCTTC